This T cell receptor beta chain was obtained from a study of OX40 agonist ivuxolimab in advanced cancers. For the study at large: Patients were treated with ivuxolimab, an agonistic anti-OX40 (CD134) antibody. Mean age about 60 years, range about 23 to 79; roughly 80% male. Partial responses occurred in three patients (one hepatocellular carcinoma, two cutaneous melanoma). Study results and limitations: The study observed clonal expansion of CD4+ and CD8+ blood T cells by week 6 at 0.1 to 3.0 mg/kg.

A remark on this clone: Its antigen is unknown.

Using immunoSEQ multiplex PCR, the repertoire was profiled, and TCRdb retains in-frame clones only, with some absent. The sample carries tens of thousands of clones, about four fifths recorded once. Specimen: CD4+ or CD8+ T cells sorted from blood, collected in a trial of the OX40 agonist ivuxolimab. The clonotype originates from an adult with an advanced solid tumor such as melanoma, head and neck, liver or kidney cancer.

CDR3 sequence reads: CASSQGNPSGVYNEQFF. CDR3 DNA: TGTGCCAGCAGCCAAGGCAATCCTAGCGGGGTCTACAATGAGCAGTTCTTC. This chain connects TRBV14 to TRBJ2-1, with TRBD2 identical over 9 bases. There are 17 residues in the CDR3. V trimming: 1 base; J trimming: 3 bases; junction bases outside the gene matches: 7. Germline V gives CDR1 SGHDN, CDR2 FVKESK.